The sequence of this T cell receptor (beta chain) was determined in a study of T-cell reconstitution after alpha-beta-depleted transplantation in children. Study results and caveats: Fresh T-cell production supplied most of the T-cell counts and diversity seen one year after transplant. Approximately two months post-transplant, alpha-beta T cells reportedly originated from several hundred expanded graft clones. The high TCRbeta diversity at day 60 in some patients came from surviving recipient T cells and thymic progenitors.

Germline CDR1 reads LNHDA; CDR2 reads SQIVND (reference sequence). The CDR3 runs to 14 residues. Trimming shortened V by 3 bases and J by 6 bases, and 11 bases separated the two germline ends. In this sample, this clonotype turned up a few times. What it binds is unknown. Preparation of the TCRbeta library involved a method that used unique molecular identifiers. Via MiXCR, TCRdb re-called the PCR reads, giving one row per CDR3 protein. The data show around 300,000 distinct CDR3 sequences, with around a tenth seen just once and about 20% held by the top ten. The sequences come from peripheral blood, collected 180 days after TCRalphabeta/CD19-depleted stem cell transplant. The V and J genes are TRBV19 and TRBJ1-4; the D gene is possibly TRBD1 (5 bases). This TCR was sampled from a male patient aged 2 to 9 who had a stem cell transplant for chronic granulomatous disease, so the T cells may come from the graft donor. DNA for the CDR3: TGTGCCAGTAGTATGGGGCAGGGTTATGAAAAACTGTTTTTT. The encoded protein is CASSMGQGYEKLFF.